This passage covers 16 T cell receptor beta chains from one sample sequenced in a study of shared clonotypes between healthy human individuals. Profiled with immunoSEQ multiplex PCR; TCRdb holds only in-frame clones, not every one. The sample carries about a million clones, about 75% recorded once. The sample comprised memory CD4+ T cells sorted from blood. The subset denotes: CD45RA-negative fraction. The receptors shown here come from a young man in good health.

In this sample, this clone turned up a few times. Other nucleotide sequences from this sample produce the same CDR3. The chain employs TRBV5-1 and TRBJ2-5; 10 bases fit TRBD1. Germline CDR1 reads SGHRS; CDR2 reads YFSETQ. The CDR3 length is 15 residues. V trimming: 4 bases; J trimming: 3 bases; junction bases outside the gene matches: 6. The CDR3 DNA reads TGCGCCAGCAGCCCCGTGGGACAGGGGAAAGAGACCCAGTACTTC. Translation gives CASSPVGQGKETQYF.

This clone was observed a handful of times. The chain uses TRBV6-5 and TRBJ1-6; 7 nucleotides line up with TRBD1. V shed 6 bases, J shed 3 bases, and the junction held 5 bases outside the gene matches. Germline V gene sequence: CDR1 MNHEY, CDR2 SVGAGI. CDR3 size: 15 residues. The CDR3 region has the DNA TGTGCCAGCAGCCTCCGACAGGGCTATAATTCACCCCTCCACTTT. Translating gives CASSLRQGYNSPLHF.

This chain connects TRBV5-1 to TRBJ2-5, with 11 bases identical to TRBD2. Germline trimming cut 2 bases from V and 5 bases from J; bases unmatched to any gene: 2. Germline CDR1 and CDR2: SGHRS and YFSETQ. The CDR3 has 14 amino acids. CDR3 region: CASSFRLAGETQYF. In DNA form, the CDR3 reads TGCGCCAGCAGCTTTAGACTAGCGGGGGAGACCCAGTACTTC.

The rearrangement links TRBV29-1 to TRBJ2-3; 11 nucleotides agree with TRBD1. Germline lookup yields CDR1 SQVTM and CDR2 ANQGSEA. V trimming: 5 bases; J trimming: 6 bases; junction bases outside the gene matches: 10. This CDR3 contains 15 residues. CDR3 in amino acids: CSVITDRGQVDTQYF. DNA of the CDR3: TGCAGCGTTATAACGGACAGGGGGCAGGTGGATACGCAGTATTTT.

The J gene is TRBJ1-2, the V gene TRBV4-3; D is unclear. Between the trimmed V and J ends, which lost 0 bases and 6 bases, there was a span of 14 bases. CDR1 LGHNA and CDR2 YSLEER come from the germline V gene. The CDR3 loop spans 15 amino acids. CDR3 coding DNA: TGCGCCAGCAGCCAAGATCTCGGCAGACGTAATGGCTACACCTTC. Its translation: CASSQDLGRRNGYTF.

The rearrangement joins TRBV7-8 to TRBJ2-5; no firm D call. Trimming left V 0 bases short and J 4 bases short, with 12 bases between. The CDR3 consists of 15 residues. Germline loops: CDR1 SGHVS, CDR2 FQNEAQ. The CDR3 here is CASSLAMMGIETQYF. The CDR3 DNA is TGTGCCAGCAGCTTAGCTATGATGGGGATAGAGACCCAGTACTTC.

This clone turned up a few times. The V gene is TRBV10-3, the J gene TRBJ2-5; D uncertain. Trimming shortened V by 2 bases and J by 3 bases, and 7 bases separated the two germline ends. This CDR3 is 13 amino acids long. Germline V lookup: CDR1 ENHRY, CDR2 SYGVKD. Here the CDR3 DNA reads TGTGCCATCAGTGAGATGGGGAAAGAGACCCAGTACTTC. Its protein product is CAISEMGKETQYF.

The chain is built from TRBV6-5 and TRBJ1-6; D unclear. In germline, CDR1 is MNHEY, CDR2 SVGAGI. Trimming removed 0 bases from V and 0 bases from J, with 3 bases in between. The CDR3 totals 15 residues. The CDR3 region is CASSYSSSYNSPLHF. The CDR3 DNA is TGTGCCAGCAGTTACTCGAGCTCCTATAATTCACCCCTCCACTTT.

The gene calls are TRBV11-3 and TRBJ2-3; 8 bases line up with TRBD1. The CDR3 extends over 15 amino acids. Germline CDR1 is SGHNT and CDR2 is YENEEA. Trimming took 5 bases from V and 8 from J; bases not matched to a gene: 12. Written as DNA, the CDR3 is TGTGCCAGCAGCCAGAGCGCGGGACAGGCTGTTACGCAGTATTTT. Translating it yields CASSQSAGQAVTQYF.

The rearrangement links TRBV30 to TRBJ1-2, with D hard to call. Looked up from germline, CDR1 is GTSNPN and CDR2 is SVGIG (reference sequence). This CDR3 has 15 residues. Trimming shortened V by 1 base and J by 5 bases, and 17 bases separated the two germline ends. Written as DNA, the CDR3 is TGTGCCTGGAGTGCCCCCAGAGAGGGATCATATGGCTACACCTTC. It is translated as CAWSAPREGSYGYTF.

J is TRBJ2-3 and V is TRBV10-2; tentatively, D is TRBD1 (7 bases). Germline loops: CDR1 WSHSY, CDR2 SAAADI. V lost 0 bases to trimming and J lost 2 bases, with 15 bases between them. This CDR3 is 17 amino acids long. CDR3 region: CASSESSGGRFTDTQYF. DNA of the CDR3: TGCGCCAGCAGTGAGTCATCAGGGGGGCGGTTCACAGATACGCAGTATTTT.

This clone was picked up many times. V is TRBV6-5 and J is TRBJ2-1; maybe TRBD1 (5 bases). There are 15 residues in the CDR3. Germline V gene data show CDR1 as MNHEY and CDR2 as SVGAGI. V shed 0 bases and J shed 7 bases, with 13 bases lying between them. The CDR3 spells CASSYSHPDINEQFF. In nucleotides, the CDR3 is TGTGCCAGCAGTTACTCGCACCCGGACATAAATGAGCAGTTCTTC.

The chain uses TRBV19 and TRBJ1-1; D is uncertain. CDR1 and CDR2 from the germline V gene are LNHDA and SQIVND (reference sequence). The CDR3 runs 13 residues. Trimming removed 4 bases from V and 6 bases from J, with 12 bases in between. CDR3: CASSKEVWAEAFF. In DNA, the CDR3 is TGTGCCAGTAGTAAGGAGGTCTGGGCTGAAGCTTTCTTT.

The rearrangement links TRBV19 to TRBJ1-2; D unresolved. With 10 bases removed from V and 2 bases from J, the gap between germline ends came to 23 bases. The CDR3 runs to 16 residues. The germline V gene encodes CDR1 LNHDA and CDR2 SQIVND (reference sequence). CDR3 DNA: TGTGCCACCCGGGTCCCCGGGAGATGGGCGAACTATGGCTACACCTTC. Its translation is CATRVPGRWANYGYTF.

Comment on this clone: Other DNA sequences in this specimen translate into the identical CDR3. The J gene is TRBJ2-7, the V gene TRBV19, with a tentative D call TRBD2 (5 bases). Germline CDR1 reads LNHDA; CDR2 reads SQIVND (reference sequence). This CDR3 has 14 residues. Trimming removed 1 base from V and 2 bases from J, with 9 bases in between. The CDR3 protein is CASSIGGPPYEQYF. Here the CDR3 DNA reads TGTGCCAGTAGTATAGGAGGGCCTCCCTACGAGCAGTACTTC.

For this clone: The same CDR3 also results from other DNA sequences found in this sample. The V call is TRBV7-9, the J call TRBJ1-5; D is unclear. The CDR3 consists of 14 residues. V shed 3 bases and J shed 0 bases, with 6 bases lying between them. Germline CDR1 is SEHNR and CDR2 is FQNEAQ (reference sequence). The DNA of the CDR3 is TGTGCCAGCAGCTTTTCAAATAGCAATCAGCCCCAGCATTTT. It is translated as CASSFSNSNQPQHF.